A single sample gave rise to the 31 T cell receptor beta chains below, sequenced in a study of cytomegalovirus exposure and HLA in healthy donors. With 60 Vbeta and 13 Jbeta primers, the PCR was carried out. The method was immunoSEQ multiplex PCR; TCRdb's version includes in-frame clones alone and lacks a portion of them. This sample has under 150,000 clones, with 82% found just once. The sample taken for sequencing was PBMCs. The receptors originated from a male donor in good health and CMV-seronegative.

This clone turned up a few times. The V and J genes are TRBV6-5 and TRBJ1-1, with a tentative D call TRBD1 (5 bases). V lost 3 bases and J lost 8, with 13 bases in between. The CDR3 has 13 amino acids. Germline CDR1 is MNHEY and CDR2 is SVGAGI. CDR3 in amino acids: CASSYVDSTEAFF. In nucleotides, the CDR3 is TGTGCCAGCAGTTATGTCGACAGTACCGAAGCTTTCTTT.

This clone has just a few counts. The chain recombines TRBV5-8 with TRBJ2-7, with TRBD2 matching over 10 bases. Per the germline V gene, CDR1 is SGHTS and CDR2 is YDEGEE. The ends lost 3 bases at V and 0 bases at J; junction bases unmatched: 3. This CDR3 has 15 amino acids. The CDR3 reads CASSYGLAASYEQYF. In DNA, the CDR3 is TGTGCCAGCAGCTACGGACTAGCGGCCTCCTACGAGCAGTACTTC.

This chain joins TRBV7-9 and TRBJ2-5; 10 bases map to TRBD1. This CDR3 has 18 residues. V was clipped by 10 bases and J by 6 bases; unmatched bases: 23. Germline V lookup: CDR1 SEHNR, CDR2 FQNEAQ (reference sequence). The CDR3 here is CAIPTTGQGTSSRKTQYF. Written as DNA, the CDR3 is TGTGCCATCCCAACGACGGGACAGGGGACGTCAAGCCGAAAGACCCAGTACTTC.

The rearrangement joins TRBV2 to TRBJ2-2; no reliable D call. This CDR3 region has 12 residues. Trimming shortened V by 9 bases and J by 1 base, and 6 bases separated the two germline ends. In germline, CDR1 is SNHLY, CDR2 FYNNEI. DNA of the CDR3: TGTGCCAGTCCCATGAACACCGGGGAGCTGTTTTTT. It specifies CASPMNTGELFF.

This chain connects TRBV5-6 to TRBJ2-1, with 9 bases that match TRBD2. Germline V gene sequence: CDR1 SGHDT, CDR2 YYEEEE. Trimming cost V 0 bases and J 0 bases; bases outside gene matches: 1. The CDR3 is 16 residues long. Here the CDR3 DNA reads TGTGCCAGCAGCTTGGGCGGGGGGGGCTCCTACAATGAGCAGTTCTTC. Translated: CASSLGGGGSYNEQFF.

The rearrangement joins TRBV6-5 to TRBJ1-1, with unresolved D. CDR3 length equals 14 residues. The germline gives CDR1 MNHEY, CDR2 SVGAGI. V was clipped by 6 bases and J by 6 bases, with 17 bases between them. For the CDR3, the DNA is TGTGCCAGCAGCCTCGGGGAGGGAGTTCCTGAAGCTTTCTTT. This codes for CASSLGEGVPEAFF.

The chain has TRBV5-4 and TRBJ2-5; TRBD2 matches at 14 bases. The tail of the sequence fits TRBJ2-7 better, so the J call may be wrong. Germline V lookup: CDR1 SGHNT, CDR2 YYREEE (reference sequence). The CDR3 runs 16 residues. The CDR3 loop is CASIKGLAGGNDEQYF. The CDR3 DNA reads TGTGCCAGCATCAAAGGACTAGCGGGAGGAAACGACGAGCAGTACTTC.

The J gene is TRBJ2-7, the V gene TRBV29-1; perhaps TRBD2 as D (5 bases). Germline lookup yields CDR1 SQVTM and CDR2 ANQGSEA. The CDR3 extends over 13 amino acids. Trimming stripped 4 bases from V and 0 bases from J, with 10 bases between. This CDR3 is CSVGLGNSYEQYF. The CDR3 nucleotides read TGCAGCGTTGGTCTCGGGAACTCCTACGAGCAGTACTTC.

V and J are TRBV27 and TRBJ2-7, with 8 bases aligning to TRBD1. V lost 2 bases, J lost 0 bases, and 3 bases stayed unmatched. The CDR3 has 15 residues. Germline assignment: CDR1 MNHEY and CDR2 SMNVEV (reference sequence). CDR3: CASSLGQGFSYEQYF. CDR3 DNA: TGTGCCAGCAGTTTAGGACAGGGTTTCTCCTACGAGCAGTACTTC.

This clone showed up just once. This specimen includes other DNA sequences encoding the same CDR3. The V and J genes are TRBV11-3 and TRBJ2-1, with D possibly being TRBD2 (5 bases). V lost 0 bases and J lost 1, with 7 bases in between. This CDR3 is built from 15 residues. Germline V gene lookup returns CDR1 SGHNT and CDR2 YENEEA. This CDR3 is CASSLDRGSYNEQFF. DNA for the CDR3: TGTGCCAGCAGCTTAGATCGGGGTTCCTACAATGAGCAGTTCTTC.

The chain is built from TRBV5-4 and TRBJ2-1; 10 bases are a match to TRBD2. The CDR3 loop spans 14 amino acids. After removal of 3 bases from V and 4 bases from J, the junction contained 1 base not matched to a gene. Germline V gives CDR1 SGHNT, CDR2 YYREEE (reference sequence). CDR3 region: CASSWTSGYNEQFF. DNA for the CDR3: TGTGCCAGCAGCTGGACTAGCGGATACAATGAGCAGTTCTTC.

V usage is TRBV7-6 and J usage is TRBJ2-2, with 16 bases identical to TRBD2. Trimming took 3 bases from V and 4 from J; bases not matched to a gene: 8. The germline V gene encodes CDR1 SGHVS and CDR2 FNYEAQ. The CDR3 is made up of 19 amino acids. CDR3 DNA: TGTGCCAGCAGCTTCCTCGGGACTAGCGGGAGGGCCGGCACCGGGGAGCTGTTTTTT. It specifies CASSFLGTSGRAGTGELFF.

This rearrangement joins TRBV6-5 to TRBJ1-5, with D possibly being TRBD1 (5 bases). Germline V gene lookup returns CDR1 MNHEY and CDR2 SVGAGI. V was clipped by 8 bases and J by 5 bases, with 13 bases between them. This CDR3 is built from 13 residues. The CDR3 here is CASAQGHDQPQHF. DNA for the CDR3: TGTGCCAGCGCCCAGGGTCATGATCAGCCCCAGCATTTT.

The V and J genes are TRBV2 and TRBJ2-1; 9 bases are shared with TRBD2. This CDR3 is built from 15 residues. Germline assignment: CDR1 SNHLY and CDR2 FYNNEI. The junction had 1 base not matched to a gene; V was cut back by 1 base and J by 3 bases. The DNA for the CDR3 is TGTGCCAGCAGTGAAGGGACTAGCGACTACAATGAGCAGTTCTTC. This sequence encodes CASSEGTSDYNEQFF. Full variable domain (missing parts from reference TRBV2 and TRBJ2-1): EPEVTQTPSHQVTQMGQEVILRCVPISNHLYFYWYRQILGQKVEFLVSFYNNEISEKSEIFDDQFSVERPDGSNFTLKIRSTKLEDSAMYFCASSEGTSDYNEQFFGPGTRLTVL.

The J gene is TRBJ2-1, the V gene TRBV5-6; TRBD2 matches 11 bases. The CDR3 runs to 19 residues. Trimming took 4 bases from V and 2 from J; bases not matched to a gene: 14. Germline V gene data show CDR1 as SGHDT and CDR2 as YYEEEE. The CDR3 DNA reads as TGTGCCAGCAGCCCGACTAGCGGGACTTCAATCGGGCCCTACAATGAGCAGTTCTTC. This gives the protein CASSPTSGTSIGPYNEQFF. Filled out from reference TRBV5-6 and TRBJ2-1, the complete variable domain reads DAGVTQSPTHLIKTRGQQVTLRCSPKSGHDTVSWYQQALGQGPQFIFQYYEEEERQRGNFPDRFSGHQFPNYSSELNVNALLLGDSALYLCASSPTSGTSIGPYNEQFFGPGTRLTVL.

The chain couples TRBV28 to TRBJ1-2, with 9 bases identical to TRBD1. CDR1 is MDHEN and CDR2 is SYDVKM in the germline V gene. There are 16 residues in the CDR3. Trimming took 4 bases from V and 0 from J; bases not matched to a gene: 6. The CDR3 loop reads CASSSTGGVANYGYTF. The CDR3 DNA is TGTGCCAGCAGTTCAACAGGGGGCGTAGCTAACTATGGCTACACCTTC.

The chain is built from TRBV18 and TRBJ1-1; D gene uncertain. CDR1 and CDR2 (germline): KGHSH, LQKENI. Trimming took off 7 bases at V and 1 base at J, with 16 bases between the two ends. This CDR3 region has 15 residues. The CDR3 spells CASLVSDGGNTEAFF. CDR3 DNA sequence: TGTGCCAGCTTAGTTTCGGACGGAGGGAACACTGAAGCTTTCTTT.

This clone was recorded once. The chain combines TRBV9 with TRBJ2-1; 8 bases match TRBD2. CDR3 size: 15 residues. CDR1 and CDR2 (germline): SGDLS, YYNGEE. Losses at the gene ends were 4 bases for V and 4 bases for J; bases not matched to a gene: 7. Here the CDR3 reads CASSMGLAGYNEQFF. As DNA, the CDR3 is TGTGCCAGCAGCATGGGGCTAGCGGGTTACAATGAGCAGTTCTTC.

The chain couples TRBV7-3 to TRBJ2-1; TRBD2 agrees at 8 bases. Per the germline V gene, CDR1 is SGHTA and CDR2 is FQGTGA. V trimming: 4 bases; J trimming: 7 bases; junction bases outside the gene matches: 6. The CDR3 runs 14 residues. CDR3 sequence: CASSSGTSSNEQFF. The DNA of the CDR3 is TGTGCCAGCAGCTCTGGGACTAGTTCTAATGAGCAGTTCTTC.

This clone was counted a single time. The chain joins TRBV6-5 to TRBJ1-5; 8 nucleotides align to TRBD1. Germline CDR1 reads MNHEY; CDR2 reads SVGAGI. With V trimmed by 6 bases and J by 3 bases, 4 bases remained unmatched. There are 14 residues in the CDR3. Here the CDR3 DNA reads TGTGCCAGCAGCCGGACAGGGCTCAATCAGCCCCAGCATTTT. Its translation is CASSRTGLNQPQHF.

This clone was counted only a few times. The gene calls are TRBV4-1 and TRBJ1-5; perhaps TRBD1 as D (6 bases). The V end was cut by 0 bases, the J end by 6 bases, with 9 bases between. This CDR3 comprises 14 residues. Looked up from germline, CDR1 is MGHRA and CDR2 is YSYEKL. The CDR3 DNA reads TGCGCCAGCAGCCAAGATAGGGGGGGTCAGCCCCAGCATTTT. Protein product: CASSQDRGGQPQHF.

The chain recombines TRBV19 with TRBJ1-1; TRBD1 might be the D (5 bases). V shed 7 bases and J shed 1 base, with 7 bases lying between them. This CDR3 spans 12 amino acids. CDR1 and CDR2 (germline): LNHDA, SQIVND (reference sequence). The DNA for the CDR3 is TGTGCCAGTAACCAGGGGAACACTGAAGCTTTCTTT. Its translation is CASNQGNTEAFF. Complete variable domain (other parts from reference TRBV19 and TRBJ1-1): DGGITQSPKYLFRKEGQNVTLSCEQNLNHDAMYWYRQDPGQGLRLIYYSQIVNDFQKGDIAEGYSVSREKKESFPLTVTSAQKNPTAFYLCASNQGNTEAFFGQGTRLTVV.

The chain carries TRBV5-6 and TRBJ2-5; the D gene is possibly TRBD1 (7 bases). Germline V CDR1 and CDR2: SGHDT, YYEEEE. Trimming pared 2 bases from V and 3 bases from J, leaving 17 bases between. The CDR3 is 16 residues long. The CDR3 coding sequence is TGTGCCAGCAGCTTACCCAGCAGGGGGGTCGAAGAGACCCAGTACTTC. Amino acids: CASSLPSRGVEETQYF.

To note about this clone: The germline gene is not matched at one end of the junction; a read error may be the cause. V and J are TRBV7-7 and TRBJ2-1, with 10 bases matching TRBD1. The CDR3 consists of 15 residues. Germline CDR1 is SSHAT and CDR2 is FNYEAQ (reference sequence). The CDR3 here is CASSLGQGVYNEQFF. In DNA, the CDR3 is TGTGCTAGCAGCTTAGGACAGGGGGTATACAATGAGCAGTTCTTC.

The chain is built from TRBV6-5 and TRBJ1-1; D is ambiguous. V dropped 4 bases and J dropped 7 bases, with 13 bases sitting between them. CDR1 MNHEY and CDR2 SVGAGI come from the germline V gene. The CDR3 contains 13 residues. CDR3 sequence reads: CASSSSPGSEAFF. For the CDR3, the DNA is TGTGCCAGCAGTTCCTCTCCGGGGAGTGAAGCTTTCTTT.

The chain carries TRBV30 and TRBJ2-3; D not certain. CDR3 length: 14 amino acids. The germline V gene encodes CDR1 GTSNPN and CDR2 SVGIG (reference sequence). Trimming removed 0 bases at V and 3 bases at J, with 10 bases between. The chain's CDR3 is CAWSVRGGTDTQYF. In nucleotides, the CDR3 is TGTGCCTGGAGTGTACGCGGCGGAACAGATACGCAGTATTTT.

The chain uses TRBV29-1 and TRBJ2-3; D is ambiguous. V lost 3 bases and J lost 2, with 9 bases in between. Germline loops: CDR1 SQVTM, CDR2 ANQGSEA. CDR3 length equals 13 residues. Here the CDR3 DNA reads TGCAGCGTTGACGTACTCGACACAGATACGCAGTATTTT. Protein product: CSVDVLDTDTQYF.

V gene TRBV7-6 combines with J gene TRBJ2-7; 13 bases line up with TRBD2. This CDR3 contains 15 residues. In germline, CDR1 is SGHVS, CDR2 FNYEAQ. The V segment lost 5 bases and the J segment 2 bases; nucleotides outside the gene matches: 3. The CDR3 DNA sequence: TGTGCCAGCAGCCTAGGGACTAGCGGGACCTACGAGCAGTACTTC. This sequence encodes CASSLGTSGTYEQYF. Filled out from reference TRBV7-6 and TRBJ2-7, the complete variable domain reads GAGVSQSPRYKVTKRGQDVALRCDPISGHVSLYWYRQALGQGPEFLTYFNYEAQQDKSGLPNDRFSAERPEGSISTLTIQRTEQRDSAMYRCASSLGTSGTYEQYFGPGTRLTVT.

This clone has a single count. This chain links TRBV19 with TRBJ2-1; 8 nucleotides agree with TRBD2. The CDR3 runs to 13 residues. Trimming at V came to 5 bases and at J to 6 bases, leaving 3 bases not matched to a gene. Germline V gene lookup returns CDR1 LNHDA and CDR2 SQIVND (reference sequence). This chain's CDR3 is CASSPGGSNEQFF. CDR3 bases: TGTGCCAGTAGTCCGGGGGGGTCCAATGAGCAGTTCTTC.

V usage is TRBV7-9 and J usage is TRBJ2-3, with 8 bases matching TRBD2. The germline V gene has CDR1 SEHNR and CDR2 FQNEAQ (reference sequence). The J segment lost 6 bases and the V segment lost 2 bases, leaving 7 bases of the junction unmatched. The CDR3 runs 15 residues. The CDR3 here is CASSLRSGSDDTQYF. The DNA for the CDR3 is TGTGCCAGCAGCTTACGAAGCGGGAGCGACGATACGCAGTATTTT. Full variable domain (rest looked up from reference TRBV7-9 and TRBJ2-3): DTGVSQNPRHKITKRGQNVTFRCDPISEHNRLYWYRQTLGQGPEFLTYFQNEAQLEKSRLLSDRFSAERPKGSFSTLEIQRTEQGDSAMYLCASSLRSGSDDTQYFGPGTRLTVL.

Only one count was recorded for this clone. The V and J genes are TRBV5-1 and TRBJ2-3; 7 bases are shared with TRBD2. CDR1 and CDR2 (germline): SGHRS, YFSETQ. CDR3 length: 15 amino acids. V gave up 1 base and J gave up 3 bases; unmatched junction bases: 5. CDR3 region: CASSLTGGWTDTQYF. CDR3 nucleotides: TGCGCCAGCAGCTTGACGGGGGGTTGGACAGATACGCAGTATTTT.